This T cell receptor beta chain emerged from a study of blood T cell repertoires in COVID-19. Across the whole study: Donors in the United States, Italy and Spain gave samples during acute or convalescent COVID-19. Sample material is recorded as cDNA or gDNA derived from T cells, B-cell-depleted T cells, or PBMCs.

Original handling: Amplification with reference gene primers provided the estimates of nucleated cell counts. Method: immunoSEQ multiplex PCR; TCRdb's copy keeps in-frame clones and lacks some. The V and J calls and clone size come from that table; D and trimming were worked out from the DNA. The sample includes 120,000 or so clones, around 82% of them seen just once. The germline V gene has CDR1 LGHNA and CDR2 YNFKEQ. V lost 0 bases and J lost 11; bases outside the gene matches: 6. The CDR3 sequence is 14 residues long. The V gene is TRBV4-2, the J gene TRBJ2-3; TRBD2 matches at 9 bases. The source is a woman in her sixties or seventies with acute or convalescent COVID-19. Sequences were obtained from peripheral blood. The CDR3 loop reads CASSQERRGGGQYF. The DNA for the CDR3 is TGTGCCAGCAGCCAAGAGAGGCGGGGGGGAGGGCAGTATTTT.